This T cell receptor (beta chain) was obtained from a study of shared clonotypes between healthy human individuals. About the research overall: Donors consisted of two women and a few men between 18 and 49. Per donor, three plates held CD4 naive cells, three held CD4 memory, two held CD8 naive and one held CD8 memory.

As regards this clone: Its antigen is not known.

Profiled with immunoSEQ multiplex PCR; TCRdb holds only in-frame clones, not every one. Of approximately 2.1 million clones listed, approximately 93% are singletons. Per germline, CDR1 SEHNR and CDR2 FQNEAQ (reference sequence). V lost 10 bases to trimming and J lost 5 bases, with 16 bases between them. There are 13 residues in the CDR3. The study, taken as a whole, reports: Unshared clonotypes carried lower generation probabilities than those common to all four donors.

The source is a man aged 18 to 35 in good health. Some clones in this sample may be carry-over from other donors' samples. The material sequenced was naive CD4+ T cells from PBMCs. Subset defined: CD45RA+ positively selected. The genes are TRBV7-9 and TRBJ2-3; perhaps D is TRBD1 or TRBD2 (5 bases each). The CDR3 DNA follows: TGTGCCACCTCTCGGCGAGGGGTAGATACGCAGTATTTT. Translation: CATSRRGVDTQYF.